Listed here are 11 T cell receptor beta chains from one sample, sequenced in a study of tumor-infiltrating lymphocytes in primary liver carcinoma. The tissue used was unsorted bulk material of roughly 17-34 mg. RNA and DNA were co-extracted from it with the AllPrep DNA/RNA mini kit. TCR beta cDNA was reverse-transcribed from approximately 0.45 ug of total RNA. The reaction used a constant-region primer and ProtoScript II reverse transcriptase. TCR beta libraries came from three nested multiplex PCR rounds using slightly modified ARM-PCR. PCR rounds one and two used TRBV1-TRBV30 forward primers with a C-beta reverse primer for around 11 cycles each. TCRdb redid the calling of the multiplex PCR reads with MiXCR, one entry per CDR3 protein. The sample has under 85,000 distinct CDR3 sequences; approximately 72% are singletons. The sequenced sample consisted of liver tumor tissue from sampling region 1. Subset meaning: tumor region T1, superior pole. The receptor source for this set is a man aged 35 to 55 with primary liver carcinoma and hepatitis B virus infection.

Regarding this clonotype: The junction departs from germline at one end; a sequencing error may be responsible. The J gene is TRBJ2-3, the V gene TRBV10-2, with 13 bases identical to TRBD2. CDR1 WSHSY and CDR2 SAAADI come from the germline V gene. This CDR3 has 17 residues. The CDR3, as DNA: TGCGTCAGCAGTGAATGGACTAGCGGGAGAGGGGCTGATACGCAGTTTTTT. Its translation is CVSSEWTSGRGADTQFF.

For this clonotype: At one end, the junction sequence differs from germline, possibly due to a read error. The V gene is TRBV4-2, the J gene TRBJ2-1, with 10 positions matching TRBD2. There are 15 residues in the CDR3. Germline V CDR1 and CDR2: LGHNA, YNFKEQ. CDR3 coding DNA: TGTGCCAGCAGCCAGAGCGGGAGGGGGGACAATGAGCACTTCTTC. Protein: CASSQSGRGDNEHFF.

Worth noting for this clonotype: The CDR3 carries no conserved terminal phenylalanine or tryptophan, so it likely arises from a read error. The CDR3 nucleotides read TGTGCCGGCAGCTTAGAAGGGGGACGGTCTTACGAGCAGTACTAC. Translating it yields CAGSLEGGRSYEQYY. The chain has TRBV7-8 and TRBJ2-7; tentatively, D is TRBD1 (6 bases). The CDR3 has 15 amino acids. CDR1 and CDR2 from the germline V gene are SGHVS and FQNEAQ.

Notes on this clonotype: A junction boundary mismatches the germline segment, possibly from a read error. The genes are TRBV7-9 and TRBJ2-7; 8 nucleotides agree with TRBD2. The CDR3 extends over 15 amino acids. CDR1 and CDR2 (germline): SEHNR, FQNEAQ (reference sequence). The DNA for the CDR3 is TGTGCCAGCAGCAAGCGGGGGAGACAGAACTACGAGCGGTGCTTC. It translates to CASSKRGRQNYERCF.

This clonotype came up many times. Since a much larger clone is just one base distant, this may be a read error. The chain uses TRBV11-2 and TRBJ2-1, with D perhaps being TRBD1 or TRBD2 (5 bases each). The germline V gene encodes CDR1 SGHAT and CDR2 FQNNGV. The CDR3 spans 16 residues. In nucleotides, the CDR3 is TGTGCCAGCAGCATAGGGACCCTAGAGAGATACAATGAGCAGCTCTTC. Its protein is CASSIGTLERYNEQLF.

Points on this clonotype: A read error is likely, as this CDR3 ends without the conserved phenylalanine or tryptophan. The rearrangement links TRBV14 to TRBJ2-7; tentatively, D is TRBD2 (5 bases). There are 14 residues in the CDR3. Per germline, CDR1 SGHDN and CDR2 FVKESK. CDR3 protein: CASIQGLISYEQYL. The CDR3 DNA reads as TGTGCTAGCATCCAAGGACTGATTTCCTACGAGCAGTACCTC.

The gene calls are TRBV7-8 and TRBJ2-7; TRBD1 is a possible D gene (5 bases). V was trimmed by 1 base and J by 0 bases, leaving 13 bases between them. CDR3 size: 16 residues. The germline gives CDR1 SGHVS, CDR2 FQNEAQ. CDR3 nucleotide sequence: TGTGCCAGCAGCTTAGAACTAAGGGGTAACTCCTACGAGCAGTACTTC. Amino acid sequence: CASSLELRGNSYEQYF.

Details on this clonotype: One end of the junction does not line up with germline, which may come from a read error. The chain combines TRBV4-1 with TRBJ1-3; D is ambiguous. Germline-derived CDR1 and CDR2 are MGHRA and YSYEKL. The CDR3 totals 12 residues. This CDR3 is CASSQIGNTIYF. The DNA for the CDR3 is TGCGCAAGCAGCCAAATTGGAAACACCATATATTTT.

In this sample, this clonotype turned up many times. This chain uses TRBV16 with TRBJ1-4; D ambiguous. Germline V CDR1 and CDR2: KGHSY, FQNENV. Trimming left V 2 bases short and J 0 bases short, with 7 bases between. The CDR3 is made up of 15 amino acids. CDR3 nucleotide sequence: TGTGCCAGCAGCCAACGGGAAACAACTAATGAAAAACTGTTTTTT. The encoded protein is CASSQRETTNEKLFF.

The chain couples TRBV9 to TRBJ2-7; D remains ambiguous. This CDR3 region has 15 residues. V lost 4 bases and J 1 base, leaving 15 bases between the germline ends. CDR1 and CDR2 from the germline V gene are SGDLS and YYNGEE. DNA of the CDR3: TGTGCCAGCAGCCCTGCGTCCGGCGCGTCCTACGAGCAGTACTTC. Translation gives CASSPASGASYEQYF.

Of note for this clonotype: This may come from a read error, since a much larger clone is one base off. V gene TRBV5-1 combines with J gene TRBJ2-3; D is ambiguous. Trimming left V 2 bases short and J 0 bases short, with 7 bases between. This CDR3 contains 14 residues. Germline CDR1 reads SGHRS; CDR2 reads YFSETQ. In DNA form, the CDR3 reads TGCGCCAGCAGCTTAAGGTTGAGCACAGATACGCAGTATTTT. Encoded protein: CASSLRLSTDTQYF.